Listed here is a single TCR beta chain. Germline V gives CDR1 GTSNPN, CDR2 SVGIG (reference sequence). Trimming removed 1 base at V and 13 bases at J, with 22 bases between. The CDR3 is made up of 14 amino acids. The data belong to a study of blood T cell repertoires in COVID-19. Overall study context: T cells, B-cell-depleted T cells, or PBMCs provided the cDNA or gDNA that served as material.

Produced via immunoSEQ multiplex PCR; TCRdb's table is partial and in-frame only. This sample has 200,000 or so clones, with approximately 88% found just once. The specimen sequenced was PBMCs or T cells enriched from blood (not recorded which). This chain joins TRBV30 and TRBJ1-1, with a tentative D call TRBD1 (5 bases). This sequence was found in a woman aged 18-35 years who had recovered from COVID-19. DNA for the CDR3: TGTGCCTGGAGTGCCCCTCCTAACTTCAGGGAGGGTTTCTTT. It translates to CAWSAPPNFREGFF.